Many counts were recorded for the clone carrying this TCR beta chain. Its antigen is unidentified. These data come from a study of T cells in Graves' hyperthyroidism and ophthalmopathy. Overall study: Sampling of peripheral blood happened at initial diagnosis, prior to any treatment. Findings and caveats of the study: Most clonotypes that expanded in the thyroid above 0.001 also showed up in blood.

The source material, RNA transcripts, was used to amplify TCR beta CDR3 regions. HTBI primers were used for first-round RT-PCR of the TCR CDR3. MiXCR, run by TCRdb on the multiplex PCR reads, gives a single entry per CDR3 protein. The sample has roughly 700,000 distinct CDR3 sequences; roughly 17% are singletons. The germline V gene encodes CDR1 SGHRS and CDR2 YFSETQ. The CDR3 is made up of 15 amino acids. The junction had 11 bases not matched to a gene; V was cut back by 5 bases and J by 4 bases. Graves' hyperthyroidism showing no ophthalmopathy progression within 18 months was considered stable. This TCR was sampled from a man aged 45-65 years with Graves' hyperthyroidism. Input material: blood. The chain employs TRBV5-1 and TRBJ1-2; 7 bases are shared with TRBD1. The CDR3 DNA follows: TGCGCCAGCAGACCCGCGACAGGGAATGTCTATGGCTACACCTTC. It codes for CASRPATGNVYGYTF. Drawing the rest from reference TRBV5-1 and TRBJ1-2, the complete variable domain is KAGVTQTPRYLIKTRGQQVTLSCSPISGHRSVSWYQQTPGQGLQFLFEYFSETQRNKGNFPGRFSGRQFSNSRSEMNVSTLELGDSALYLCASRPATGNVYGYTFGSGTRLTVV.